This T cell receptor (beta chain) was identified in a study of T cells in Graves' hyperthyroidism and ophthalmopathy. In this sample, this clonotype turned up many times. Investigators excluded patients with uncontrolled infection, other autoimmune disease, pregnancy or lactation. Diagnosis relied on clinical symptoms, serum thyroxine and TRAb, thyroid ultrasound and orbital computed tomography. TCR beta CDR3 regions were amplified from RNA transcripts. A first-round RT-PCR of the TCR CDR3 used the HTBI primer set. TCRdb passed the multiplex PCR reads through MiXCR, listing each CDR3 protein once. Found here are some 620,000 distinct CDR3 sequences, roughly 16% of them singletons; the top ten hold approximately 3.8%. Sequencing was done on a sample of blood. The sequence derives from a woman in her 30s with Graves' hyperthyroidism.

The CDR3 reads CASSWKWTLEAFF. Written as DNA, the CDR3 is TGTGCCAGCAGTTGGAAATGGACCTTGGAAGCTTTCTTT. This sequence joins TRBV6-1 and TRBJ1-1; D is unresolved. V was cut by 5 bases and J by 8 bases, with 15 bases left in between. The CDR3 extends over 13 amino acids. The germline V gene has CDR1 MNHNS and CDR2 SASEGT.